This TCR beta chain comes out of a study of shared clonotypes between healthy human individuals. General study points: Compared with memory subsets, naive subsets generally had larger estimated richness. Rarefaction showed that sequencing of sorted subsets was incomplete (despite large depth). It was anticipated that sequencing depth would influence how many clonotypes donors shared.

As regards this clone: Its antigen is not known.

Sequencing was performed with immunoSEQ multiplex PCR; in TCRdb, only in-frame clones are kept and a portion is missing. The sample lists around 1.5 million clones; 95% to 99% were seen once. The sample taken for sequencing was naive CD4+ T cells sorted from blood. Subset of the sample: CD45RA+ positively selected. This sequence was found in a man in his thirties or forties in good health.

The CDR3 is CASSLWRSYEQYF. CDR3 in DNA: TGTGCCAGCAGCTTGTGGAGATCCTACGAGCAGTACTTC. The V and J genes are TRBV5-6 and TRBJ2-7; no reliable D call. V was trimmed by 1 base and J by 1 base, leaving 6 bases between them. Germline V gene lookup returns CDR1 SGHDT and CDR2 YYEEEE. This CDR3 spans 13 amino acids.